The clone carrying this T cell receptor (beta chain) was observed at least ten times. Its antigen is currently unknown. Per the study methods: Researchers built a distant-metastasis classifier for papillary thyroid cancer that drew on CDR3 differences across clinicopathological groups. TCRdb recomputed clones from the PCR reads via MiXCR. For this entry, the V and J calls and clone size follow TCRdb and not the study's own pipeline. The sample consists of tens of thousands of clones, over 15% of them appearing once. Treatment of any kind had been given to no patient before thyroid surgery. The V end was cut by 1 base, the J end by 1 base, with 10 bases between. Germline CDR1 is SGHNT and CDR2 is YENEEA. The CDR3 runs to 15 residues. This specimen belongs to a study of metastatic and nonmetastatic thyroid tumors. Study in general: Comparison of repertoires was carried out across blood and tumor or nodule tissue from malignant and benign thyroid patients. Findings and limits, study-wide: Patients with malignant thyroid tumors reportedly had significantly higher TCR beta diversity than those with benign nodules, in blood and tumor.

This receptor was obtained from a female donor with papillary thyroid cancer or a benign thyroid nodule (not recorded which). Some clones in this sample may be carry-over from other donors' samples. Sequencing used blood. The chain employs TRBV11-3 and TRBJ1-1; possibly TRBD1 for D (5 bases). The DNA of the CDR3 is TGTGCCAGCAGCTTAGGCATGGGGGAGAACACTGAAGCTTTCTTT. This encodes CASSLGMGENTEAFF. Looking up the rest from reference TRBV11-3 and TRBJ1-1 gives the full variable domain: EAGVVQSPRYKIIEKKQPVAFWCNPISGHNTLYWYLQNLGQGPELLIRYENEEAVDDSQLPKDRFSAERLKGVDSTLKIQPAELGDSAVYLCASSLGMGENTEAFFGQGTRLTVV.